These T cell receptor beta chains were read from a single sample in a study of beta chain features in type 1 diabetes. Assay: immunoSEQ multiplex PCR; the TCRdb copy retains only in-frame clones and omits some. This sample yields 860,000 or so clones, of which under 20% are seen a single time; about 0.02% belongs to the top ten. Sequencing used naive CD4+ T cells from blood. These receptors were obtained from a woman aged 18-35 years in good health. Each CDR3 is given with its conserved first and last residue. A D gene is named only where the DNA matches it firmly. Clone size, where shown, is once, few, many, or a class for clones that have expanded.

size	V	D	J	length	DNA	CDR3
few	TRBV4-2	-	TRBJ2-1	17	TGTGCCAGCAGCCAATTTCCTCTCCCGAGCTCCTACAATGAGCAGTTCTTC	CASSQFPLPSSYNEQFF
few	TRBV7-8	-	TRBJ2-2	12	TGTGCCAGCAGCTTACGGTCCGGGGAGCTGTTTTTT	CASSLRSGELFF
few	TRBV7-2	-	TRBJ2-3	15	TGTGCCAGCAGCCTAAAAGCGGGCCCCACAGATACGCAGTATTTT	CASSLKAGPTDTQYF
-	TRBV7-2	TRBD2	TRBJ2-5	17	TGTGCCAGCAGCGGGGGACTAGCGGGAGGGAGCCAAGAGACCCAGTACTTC	CASSGGLAGGSQETQYF
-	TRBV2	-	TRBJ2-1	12	TGTGCCAGCCAGGGAAACGTCAATGAGCAGTTCTTC	CASQGNVNEQFF
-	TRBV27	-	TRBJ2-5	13	TGTGCCAGCGGACCCCGACCTCGAGAGACCCAGTACTTC	CASGPRPRETQYF
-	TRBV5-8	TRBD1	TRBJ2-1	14	TGTGCCAGCAACAACCGGGACAGGGGGAATGAGCAGTTCTTC	CASNNRDRGNEQFF
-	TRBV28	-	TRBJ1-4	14	TGTGCCAGCAGAATGGGGGGGGCCGGTGAAAAACTGTTTTTT	CASRMGGAGEKLFF
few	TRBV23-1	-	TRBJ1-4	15	TGCGCCAGCACCTTCCACTCCTCATTCCGTGAAAAACTGTTTTTT	CASTFHSSFREKLFF
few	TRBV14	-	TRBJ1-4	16	TGTGCCAGCAGCCAAATAACAGGCGGGACTAATGAAAAACTGTTTTTT	CASSQITGGTNEKLFF
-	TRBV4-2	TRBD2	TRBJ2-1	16	TGTGCCAGCAGCCAATCCCTAGGGACTAGCGGTAATGAGCAGTTCTTC	CASSQSLGTSGNEQFF
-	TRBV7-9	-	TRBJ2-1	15	TGTGCCAGCAGCTTAGCGGCTGGGACCTACAATGAGCAGTTCTTC	CASSLAAGTYNEQFF
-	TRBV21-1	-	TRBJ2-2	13	TGTGCCAGCAGGGGCAGATTCACCGGGGAGCTGTTTTTT	CASRGRFTGELFF
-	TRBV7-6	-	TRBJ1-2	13	TGTGCCAGCAGCCTCCAGGGAGGCGATGGCTACACCTTC	CASSLQGGDGYTF
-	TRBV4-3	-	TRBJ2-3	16	TGCGCCAGCAGCCAAGTGACCGGGACTAGCACAGATACGCAGTATTTT	CASSQVTGTSTDTQYF
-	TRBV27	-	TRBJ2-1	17	TGTGCCAGCAGTTTCCCCGCCCCTGGCCTAGGGAACAATGAGCAGTTCTTC	CASSFPAPGLGNNEQFF
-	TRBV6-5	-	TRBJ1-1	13	TGTGCCAGCAGCCAGGGACTTTGGACTGAAGCTTTCTTT	CASSQGLWTEAFF
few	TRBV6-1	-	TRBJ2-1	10	TGTGCCAGTACCGGGACCCGATGGTTCTTC	CASTGTRWFF
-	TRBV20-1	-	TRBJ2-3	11	TGCAGTGCTAGAGAAGGGGTATCGCAGTATTTT	CSAREGVSQYF
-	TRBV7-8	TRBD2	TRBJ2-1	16	TGTGCCAGCAGCCCCAGATCTCAGCGGGGGAACAATGAGCAGTTCTTC	CASSPRSQRGNNEQFF
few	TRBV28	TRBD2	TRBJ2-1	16	TGTGCCAGCAGTTTACCTAGCGGGAGGGGTGGCAATGAGCAGTTCTTC	CASSLPSGRGGNEQFF
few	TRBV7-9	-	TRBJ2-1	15	TGTGCCAGCAGCTTAGGGGGCCGCTCCTACAATGAGCAGTTCTTC	CASSLGGRSYNEQFF
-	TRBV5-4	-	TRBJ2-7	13	TGTGCCAGCAGCTCCTCCGGGATGCACGAGCAGTACTTC	CASSSSGMHEQYF
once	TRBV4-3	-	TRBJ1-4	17	TGCGCCAGCAGCCAAGGTTTATTGGGTTCGGCGAATGAAAAACTGTTTTTT	CASSQGLLGSANEKLFF
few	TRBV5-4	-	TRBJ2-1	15	TGTGCCAGCAGGACCGGCCTAGAAGATTACAATGAGCAGTTCTTC	CASRTGLEDYNEQFF
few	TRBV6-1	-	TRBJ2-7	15	TGTGCCACTCGGATGGGTCCGCCCGAGACCTACGAGCAGTACTTC	CATRMGPPETYEQYF
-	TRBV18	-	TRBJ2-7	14	TGTGCCAGCTCACAATCGGGACCACCGGGGGAGCAGTACTTC	CASSQSGPPGEQYF
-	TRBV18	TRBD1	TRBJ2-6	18	TGTGCCAGCTCACAGCGGGACAGGGGGATCTCTGGGGCCAACGTCCTGACTTTC	CASSQRDRGISGANVLTF
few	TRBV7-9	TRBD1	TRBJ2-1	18	TGTGCCAGCAGCCCGCTAAGGGCAGGGGGCTATCCCTACAATGAGCAGTTCTTC	CASSPLRAGGYPYNEQFF
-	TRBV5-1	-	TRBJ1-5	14	TGCGCCAGCAGCCCTGCAGGGGAAGTTCAGCCCCAGCATTTT	CASSPAGEVQPQHF
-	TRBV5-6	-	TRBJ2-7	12	TGTGCCAGCAGCTTGGCAGGTCCCGAGCAGTACTTC	CASSLAGPEQYF
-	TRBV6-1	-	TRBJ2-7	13	TGTGCCAGCCACCGGCGGAGCTCCTACGAGCAGTACTTC	CASHRRSSYEQYF
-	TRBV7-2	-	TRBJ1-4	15	TGTGCCAGCAGCTTAGAAGCAGGCCACAATGAAAAACTGTTTTTT	CASSLEAGHNEKLFF
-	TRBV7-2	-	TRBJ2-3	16	TGTGCCAGCAGCTTAGGCGCTGGGTCCCGCACAGATACGCAGTATTTT	CASSLGAGSRTDTQYF
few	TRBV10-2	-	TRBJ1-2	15	TGCGCCAGCAGCCGAGGACACACTGCCAACTATGGCTACACCTTC	CASSRGHTANYGYTF
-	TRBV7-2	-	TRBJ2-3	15	TGTGCCAGCAGCTTCCGGGCGGGCAGCACAGATACGCAGTATTTT	CASSFRAGSTDTQYF
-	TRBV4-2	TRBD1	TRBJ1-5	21	TGTGCCAGCAGCCAAGAGACAGGGGGTTTTGGTATTGAAAAGGCCAATCAGCCCCAGCATTTT	CASSQETGGFGIEKANQPQHF
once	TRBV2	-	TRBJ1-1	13	TGTGCCAGCCGAATGGGGGTGAACACTGAAGCTTTCTTT	CASRMGVNTEAFF
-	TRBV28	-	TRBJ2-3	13	TGTGCCAGCAGCTTAGCGGGCACAGATACGCAGTATTTT	CASSLAGTDTQYF
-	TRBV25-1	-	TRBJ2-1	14	TGTGCCAGCAGTGACCCCGACGGCTACAGTGAGCAGTTCTTC	CASSDPDGYSEQFF
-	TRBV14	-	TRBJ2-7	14	TGTGCCAGCAGCCAAGGACCCCACTCCTACGAGCAGTACTTC	CASSQGPHSYEQYF
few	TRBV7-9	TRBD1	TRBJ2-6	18	TGTGCCAGCAGCAATGACAGGGGTGGTAGTTCTGGGGCCAACGTCCTGACTTTC	CASSNDRGGSSGANVLTF
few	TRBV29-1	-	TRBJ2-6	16	TGCAGCGCCTCAGGGAGGTTTTACTCTGGGGCCAACGTCCTGACTTTC	CSASGRFYSGANVLTF
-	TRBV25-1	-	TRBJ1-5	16	TGTGCCAGCAGTGAATATCTGCCACGTCCCGATCAGCCCCAGCATTTT	CASSEYLPRPDQPQHF
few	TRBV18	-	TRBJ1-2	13	TGTGCCAGCTCAACCGGGAGCTCGGATGGCTACACCTTC	CASSTGSSDGYTF
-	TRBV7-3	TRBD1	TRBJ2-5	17	TGTGCCAGCAGCTTAAGAGCACCGGGACAGGGGTTGGAGACCCAGTACTTC	CASSLRAPGQGLETQYF